The 12 T cell receptor beta chains listed next were all sequenced from one sample in a study of cytomegalovirus exposure and HLA in healthy donors. The PCR employed 60 Vbeta primers together with 13 Jbeta primers. The protocol was immunoSEQ multiplex PCR, while the TCRdb copy is restricted to in-frame clones and leaves out a portion. The sample has roughly 150,000 clones; roughly 62% are singletons. The sequenced sample consisted of PBMCs. These receptors all stem from a man in his 60s in good health and CMV-seronegative.

This chain links TRBV6-5 with TRBJ1-4, with a weak D call TRBD1 (6 bases). Germline CDR1 reads MNHEY; CDR2 reads SVGAGI. The CDR3 has 16 residues. V lost 4 bases and J 2 bases, leaving 14 bases between the germline ends. The CDR3 here is CASSSPRTDTNEKLFF. The CDR3 DNA sequence: TGTGCCAGCAGTTCGCCAAGGACAGACACTAATGAAAAACTGTTTTTT.

Points on this clone: One end of the junction is discordant with germline, which a read error may explain. J is TRBJ1-5 and V is TRBV28, with D possibly matching TRBD1 (6 bases). The CDR3 has 16 residues. Germline V gene sequence: CDR1 MDHEN, CDR2 SYDVKM. This CDR3 is CASSSPGHLDNQPQRF. The CDR3 region has the DNA TGTGCCAGCAGTTCGCCGGGACACCTTGACAATCAGCCCCAGCGTTTT.

The V gene is TRBV11-2, the J gene TRBJ1-1; TRBD1 is a possible D gene (5 bases). Looked up from germline, CDR1 is SGHAT and CDR2 is FQNNGV. Trimming took off 3 bases at V and 4 bases at J, with 9 bases between the two ends. There are 13 residues in the CDR3. The CDR3: CASSLTRATEAFF. The CDR3 DNA follows: TGTGCCAGCAGCTTGACCAGGGCCACTGAAGCTTTCTTT.

The chain joins TRBV5-1 to TRBJ2-7; TRBD1 matches at 10 bases. V was pared by 4 bases and J by 2 bases, with 3 bases of the junction left unmatched. This CDR3 contains 14 residues. Germline V gene data show CDR1 as SGHRS and CDR2 as YFSETQ. The CDR3 region has the DNA TGCGCCAGCAGCACCGGGACAGGGGCCTACGAGCAGTACTTC. This encodes CASSTGTGAYEQYF. The full variable domain, completed using reference TRBV5-1 and TRBJ2-7, is KAGVTQTPRYLIKTRGQQVTLSCSPISGHRSVSWYQQTPGQGLQFLFEYFSETQRNKGNFPGRFSGRQFSNSRSEMNVSTLELGDSALYLCASSTGTGAYEQYFGPGTRLTVT.

This sequence joins TRBV5-1 and TRBJ2-5; D might be TRBD1 (6 bases). Trimming took 3 bases from V and 2 from J, leaving 14 bases between them. Germline CDR1 reads SGHRS; CDR2 reads YFSETQ. This CDR3 has 15 amino acids. The CDR3 nucleotides are TGCGCCAGCAGCTCCCGGGACACTACTCAAGAGACCCAGTACTTC. It translates to CASSSRDTTQETQYF.

The chain's CDR3 is CASSLRGTGPYEQYF. The DNA of the CDR3 is TGTGCCAGCAGTTTAAGGGGGACAGGACCCTACGAGCAGTACTTC. The V gene is TRBV27, the J gene TRBJ2-7, with 8 positions matching TRBD1. The germline gives CDR1 MNHEY, CDR2 SMNVEV (reference sequence). V shed 2 bases and J 2 bases; nucleotides not matched to a gene: 5. This CDR3 region has 15 residues.

This clone was counted a few times. The gene calls are TRBV10-3 and TRBJ1-2; TRBD1 is a possible D gene (6 bases). CDR3 size: 15 residues. From germline, CDR1 is ENHRY and CDR2 SYGVKD. V gave up 2 bases and J gave up 0 bases, with 10 bases separating them. The CDR3 nucleotides read TGTGCCATCAGTGAGGGGGGCGGAGCTAACTATGGCTACACCTTC. This codes for CAISEGGGANYGYTF.

V is TRBV4-1 and J is TRBJ1-5, with 7 bases identical to TRBD1. This CDR3 comprises 17 residues. CDR1 MGHRA and CDR2 YSYEKL come from the germline V gene. V shed 0 bases, J shed 5 bases, and the junction held 10 bases outside the gene matches. CDR3 coding DNA: TGCGCCAGCAGCCAAGATGCGACAGGGAACACCCATCAGCCCCAGCATTTT. It yields the protein CASSQDATGNTHQPQHF.

The gene calls are TRBV7-3 and TRBJ2-5, with TRBD2 matching 10 bases. Germline V lookup: CDR1 SGHTA, CDR2 FQGTGA. The CDR3 has 15 residues. V lost 4 bases to trimming and J lost 4 bases; unmatched junction nucleotides: 6. The chain's CDR3 is CASSSSGSWGETQYF. Written as DNA, the CDR3 is TGTGCCAGCAGCTCTAGCGGGAGTTGGGGAGAGACCCAGTACTTC.

The V call is TRBV9, the J call TRBJ2-2; weak D call: TRBD2 (5 bases). Germline V gene lookup returns CDR1 SGDLS and CDR2 YYNGEE. This CDR3 comprises 15 residues. V was pared by 0 bases and J by 5 bases, with 11 bases between. CDR3 DNA sequence: TGTGCCAGCAGCGTAGGGCTAGCAGATACCGGGGAGCTGTTTTTT. Its protein is CASSVGLADTGELFF.

The CDR3 DNA sequence: TGTGCCAGCAGCTTAGCCAACAGGATAGCGAACACTGAAGCTTTCTTT. Translation: CASSLANRIANTEAFF. The chain combines TRBV13 with TRBJ1-1; a possible D gene is TRBD1 (5 bases). Germline-derived CDR1 and CDR2 are PRHDT and FYEKMQ (reference sequence). The CDR3 contains 16 residues. Trimming stripped 1 base from V and 1 base from J, with 13 bases between.

This chain links TRBV27 with TRBJ1-3; the D is unclear. The CDR3 runs to 17 residues. The V end was cut by 4 bases, the J end by 0 bases, with 16 bases between. Germline CDR1 reads MNHEY; CDR2 reads SMNVEV (reference sequence). The CDR3 here is CASSSHAAASSGNTIYF. CDR3 coding DNA: TGTGCCAGCAGTTCCCACGCGGCGGCAAGCTCTGGAAACACCATATATTTT.